This entry concerns a single TCR beta chain. Followed longitudinally, the Seattle patients had been enrolled during active infection. This record belongs to a study of blood T cell repertoires in COVID-19. Study as a whole: PBMCs, B-cell-depleted T cells, or T cells were the source of the cDNA or gDNA that made up the material.

Only in-frame clones appear in the TCRdb table, and some are missing; sequencing was by immunoSEQ multiplex PCR. The table lists tens of thousands of clones, 84% of them singletons, with less than 15% in the top ten. This clonotype was sampled from a man in his fifties or sixties with COVID-19, enrolled during active disease. Sequenced input: peripheral blood.

The CDR3 DNA is TGTGCCAGCAGTGAATCCCTGGGAGGCTTCAACGAGCAGTACTTC. Encoded protein: CASSESLGGFNEQYF. The chain joins TRBV6-1 to TRBJ2-7, with D possibly being TRBD2 (6 bases). CDR3 length equals 15 residues. The germline V and J ends were trimmed by 2 bases and 5 bases, with 16 bases remaining between them. CDR1 is MNHNS, CDR2 SASEGT, per germline.